This passage covers 8 T cell receptor beta chains from one sample sequenced in a study of cytomegalovirus exposure and HLA in healthy donors. The PCR was carried out with 60 Vbeta primers and 13 Jbeta primers. Repertoires were generated with immunoSEQ multiplex PCR, while TCRdb's copy carries only in-frame clones and drops some. This sample has some 88,000 clones, with over 55% found just once. The sequenced material came from PBMCs. These TCRs come from a woman between 18 and 29 years old in good health and CMV-seropositive.

The count of this clone is one. The V and J genes are TRBV27 and TRBJ2-7; a weak D match, TRBD1 (5 bases). Germline CDR1 reads MNHEY; CDR2 reads SMNVEV (reference sequence). Deletions cut 3 bases from V and 7 bases from J, with 10 bases between. The CDR3 has 12 residues. The chain's CDR3 is CASSFPGYEQYF. The CDR3 DNA sequence: TGTGCCAGCAGTTTCCCAGGGTATGAGCAGTACTTC.

CDR3 nucleotides: TGTGCCAGTCGCTCGCCTAGCGGGAGTACCGGGGAGCTGTTTTTT. Its protein is CASRSPSGSTGELFF. The chain joins TRBV6-5 to TRBJ2-2; 10 positions agree with TRBD2. The trim removed 9 bases at V and 5 bases at J, leaving 9 bases unmatched. The CDR3 runs 15 residues. Germline CDR1 reads MNHEY; CDR2 reads SVGAGI.

This sequence joins TRBV7-3 and TRBJ2-1, with 9 positions matching TRBD2. The J segment lost 7 bases and the V segment lost 5 bases, leaving 9 bases of the junction unmatched. The CDR3 extends over 15 amino acids. Germline-derived CDR1 and CDR2 are SGHTA and FQGTGA. CDR3 DNA: TGTGCCAGCAGCCCGCGGGGGGGCCGTTGGAATGAGCAGTTCTTC. It is translated as CASSPRGGRWNEQFF.

The V and J genes are TRBV19 and TRBJ1-3, with TRBD1 as a possible D gene (5 bases). The V gene lost 3 bases and the J gene lost 4 bases, with 7 bases spanning the gap. The CDR3 is made up of 13 amino acids. Germline values: CDR1 LNHDA, CDR2 SQIVND (reference sequence). CDR3 in amino acids: CASSIGAGNTIYF. In DNA, the CDR3 is TGTGCCAGTAGTATTGGGGCCGGAAACACCATATATTTT.

The chain employs TRBV6-1 and TRBJ2-3, with TRBD2 matching over 8 bases. Germline lookup yields CDR1 MNHNS and CDR2 SASEGT. The CDR3 runs 16 residues. V lost 0 bases to trimming and J lost 1 base; unmatched junction nucleotides: 3. The CDR3 coding sequence is TGTGCCAGCAGTGAAGCGCTAGCGGGTGGCACAGATACGCAGTATTTT. Encoded protein: CASSEALAGGTDTQYF.

The chain joins TRBV9 to TRBJ2-7, with TRBD1 identical over 10 bases. In germline, CDR1 is SGDLS, CDR2 YYNGEE. CDR3 length: 14 residues. V was clipped by 3 bases and J by 4 bases; unmatched bases: 4. CDR3 in DNA: TGTGCCAGCAGCGCGGGACAGGGGTATTACGAGCAGTACTTC. It codes for CASSAGQGYYEQYF. The entire variable domain, with the rest obtained from reference TRBV9 and TRBJ2-7, is as follows: DSGVTQTPKHLITATGQRVTLRCSPRSGDLSVYWYQQSLDQGLQFLIQYYNGEERAKGNILERFSAQQFPDLHSELNLSSLELGDSALYFCASSAGQGYYEQYFGPGTRLTVT.

V gene TRBV7-8 combines with J gene TRBJ2-7; D might be TRBD1 (6 bases). The germline V gene has CDR1 SGHVS and CDR2 FQNEAQ. Trimming took 5 bases from V and 2 from J, leaving 25 bases between them. This CDR3 is 18 amino acids long. CDR3 in amino acids: CASSPLAWGRNRAYEQYF. DNA for the CDR3: TGTGCCAGCAGCCCACTCGCGTGGGGGCGCAATAGGGCCTACGAGCAGTACTTC.

The chain is built from TRBV2 and TRBJ1-4; D gene unclear. This CDR3 is 12 amino acids long. Germline CDR1 SNHLY, CDR2 FYNNEI. The V end was cut by 5 bases, the J end by 4 bases, with 5 bases between. The CDR3 reads CASSRGNEKLFF. In nucleotides, the CDR3 is TGTGCCAGCAGTCGGGGTAATGAAAAACTGTTTTTT.